This T cell receptor beta chain derives from a study of T cells in Graves' hyperthyroidism and ophthalmopathy. This clonotype was counted at least ten times. Pregnant or lactating patients were excluded, as were those with uncontrolled infection or other autoimmune disease. Diagnostic decisions used clinical symptoms, serum thyroxine and TRAb, thyroid ultrasound and orbital computed tomography. PBMCs were sourced from less than 12 ml fresh peripheral blood. Amplification targeted TCR beta CDR3 regions from RNA transcripts. Carried out on the TCR CDR3, a first-round RT-PCR used the HTBI primer set. Using its own MiXCR run on the multiplex PCR reads, TCRdb lists one record per CDR3 protein. Altogether 700,000 or so distinct CDR3 sequences are present, approximately 14% being singletons, with the ten largest covering approximately 13%. Germline-derived CDR1 and CDR2 are KGHDR and SFDVKD. Trimming removed 9 bases at V and 0 bases at J, with 8 bases between. This CDR3 is built from 13 residues.

This sequence joins TRBV24-1 and TRBJ2-1; the D is unclear. The sequenced material came from blood. The TCR sequence derives from a woman in her fifties or sixties with Graves' ophthalmopathy. CDR3 loop: CATVGDSYNEQFF. The CDR3 DNA sequence: TGTGCCACCGTTGGGGACTCCTACAATGAGCAGTTCTTC.